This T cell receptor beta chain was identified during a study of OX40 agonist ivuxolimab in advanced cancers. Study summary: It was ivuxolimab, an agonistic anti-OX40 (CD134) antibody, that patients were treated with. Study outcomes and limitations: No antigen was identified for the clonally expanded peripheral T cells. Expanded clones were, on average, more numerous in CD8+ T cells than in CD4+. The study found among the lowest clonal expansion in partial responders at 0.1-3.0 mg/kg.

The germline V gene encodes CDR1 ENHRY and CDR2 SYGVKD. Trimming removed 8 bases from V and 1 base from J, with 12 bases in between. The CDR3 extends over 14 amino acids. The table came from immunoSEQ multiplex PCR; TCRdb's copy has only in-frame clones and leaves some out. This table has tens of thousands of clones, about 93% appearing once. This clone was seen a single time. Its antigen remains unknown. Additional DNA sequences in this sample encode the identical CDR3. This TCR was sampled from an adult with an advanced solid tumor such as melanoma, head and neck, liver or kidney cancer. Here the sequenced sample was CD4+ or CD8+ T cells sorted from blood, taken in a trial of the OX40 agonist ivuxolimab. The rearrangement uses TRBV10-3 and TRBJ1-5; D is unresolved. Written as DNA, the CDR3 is TGTGCCATCTCGATTGATAAGAGCAATCAGCCCCAGCATTTT. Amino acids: CAISIDKSNQPQHF.